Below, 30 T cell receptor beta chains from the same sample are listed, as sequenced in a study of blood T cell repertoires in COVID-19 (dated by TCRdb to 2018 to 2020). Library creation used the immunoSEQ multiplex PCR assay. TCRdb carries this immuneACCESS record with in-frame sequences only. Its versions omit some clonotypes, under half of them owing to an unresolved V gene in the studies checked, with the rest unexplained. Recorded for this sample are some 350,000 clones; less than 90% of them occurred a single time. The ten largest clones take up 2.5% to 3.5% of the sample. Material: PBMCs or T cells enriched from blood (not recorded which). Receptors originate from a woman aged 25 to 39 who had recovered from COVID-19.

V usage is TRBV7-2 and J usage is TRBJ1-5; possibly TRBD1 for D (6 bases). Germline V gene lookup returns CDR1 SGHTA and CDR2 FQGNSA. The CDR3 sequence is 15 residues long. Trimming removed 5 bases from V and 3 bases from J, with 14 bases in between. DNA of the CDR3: TGTGCCAGCAGCCAAGGACAGACCTTCAATCAGCCCCAGCATTTT. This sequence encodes CASSQGQTFNQPQHF.

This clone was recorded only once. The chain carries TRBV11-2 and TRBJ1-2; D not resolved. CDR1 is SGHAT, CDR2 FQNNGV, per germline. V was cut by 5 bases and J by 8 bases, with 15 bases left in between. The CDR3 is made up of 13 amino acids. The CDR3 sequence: CASSTSGPGGYTF. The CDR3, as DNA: TGTGCCAGCAGCACCAGCGGGCCAGGAGGCTACACCTTC.

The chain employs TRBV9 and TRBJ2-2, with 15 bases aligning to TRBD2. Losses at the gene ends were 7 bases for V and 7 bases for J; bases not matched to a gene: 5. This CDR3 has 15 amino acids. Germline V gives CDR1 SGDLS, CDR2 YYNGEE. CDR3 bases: TGTGCCAGCGCCGGACTAGCGGGGGGGTTCGGGGAGCTGTTTTTT. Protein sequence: CASAGLAGGFGELFF.

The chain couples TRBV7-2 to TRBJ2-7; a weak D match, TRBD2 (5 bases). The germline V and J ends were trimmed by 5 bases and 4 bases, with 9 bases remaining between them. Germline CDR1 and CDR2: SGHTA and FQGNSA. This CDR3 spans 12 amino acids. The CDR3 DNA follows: TGTGCCAGCAGCGCTCTAGCTTACGAGCAGTACTTC. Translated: CASSALAYEQYF.

The CDR3 DNA sequence: TGTGCCAGCAGCTTGGGACAGACACCCCTCCACTTT. Protein product: CASSLGQTPLHF. V usage is TRBV5-5 and J usage is TRBJ1-6, with D possibly matching TRBD1 (5 bases). The germline V gene has CDR1 SGHKS and CDR2 YYEKEE (reference sequence). Between the trimmed V and J ends, which lost 0 bases and 11 bases, there was a span of 6 bases. The CDR3 has 12 amino acids.

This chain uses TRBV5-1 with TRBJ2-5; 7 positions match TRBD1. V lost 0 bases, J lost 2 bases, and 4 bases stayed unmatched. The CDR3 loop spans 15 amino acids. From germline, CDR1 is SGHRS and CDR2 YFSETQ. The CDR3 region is CASSLDRGGQETQYF. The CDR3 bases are TGCGCCAGCAGCTTGGACAGGGGCGGGCAAGAGACCCAGTACTTC. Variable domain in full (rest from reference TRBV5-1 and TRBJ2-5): KAGVTQTPRYLIKTRGQQVTLSCSPISGHRSVSWYQQTPGQGLQFLFEYFSETQRNKGNFPGRFSGRQFSNSRSEMNVSTLELGDSALYLCASSLDRGGQETQYFGPGTRLLVL.

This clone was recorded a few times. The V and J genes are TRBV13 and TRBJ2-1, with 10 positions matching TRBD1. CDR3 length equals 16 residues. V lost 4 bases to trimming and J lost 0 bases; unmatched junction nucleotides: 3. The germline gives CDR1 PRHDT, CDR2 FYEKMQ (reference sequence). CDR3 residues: CASSSWTGGSYNEQFF. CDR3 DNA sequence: TGTGCCAGCAGCTCCTGGACAGGGGGCTCCTACAATGAGCAGTTCTTC. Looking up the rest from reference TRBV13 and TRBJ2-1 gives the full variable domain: AAGVIQSPRHLIKEKRETATLKCYPIPRHDTVYWYQQGPGQDPQFLISFYEKMQSDKGSIPDRFSAQQFSDYHSELNMSSLELGDSALYFCASSSWTGGSYNEQFFGPGTRLTVL.

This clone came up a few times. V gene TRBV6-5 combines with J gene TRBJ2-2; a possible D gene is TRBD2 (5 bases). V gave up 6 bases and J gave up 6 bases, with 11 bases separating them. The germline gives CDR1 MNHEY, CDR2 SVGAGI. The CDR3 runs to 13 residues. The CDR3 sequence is CASRLTSPGELFF. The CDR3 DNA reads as TGTGCCAGCAGACTAACTAGTCCCGGGGAGCTGTTTTTT.

The CDR3 reads CATSERRSGTGELFF. The CDR3 DNA reads as TGTGCCACCAGTGAGAGGCGCTCGGGCACCGGGGAGCTGTTTTTT. The chain couples TRBV24-1 to TRBJ2-2; no reliable D call. V was cut by 4 bases and J by 4 bases, with 12 bases left in between. The CDR3 has 15 amino acids. The germline gives CDR1 KGHDR, CDR2 SFDVKD.

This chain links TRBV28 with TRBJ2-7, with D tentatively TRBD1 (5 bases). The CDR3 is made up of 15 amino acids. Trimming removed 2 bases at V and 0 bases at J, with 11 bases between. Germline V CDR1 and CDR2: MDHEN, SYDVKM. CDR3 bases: TGTGCCAGCAGTTTAGTTCAGGGTAGCTCCTACGAGCAGTACTTC. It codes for CASSLVQGSSYEQYF.

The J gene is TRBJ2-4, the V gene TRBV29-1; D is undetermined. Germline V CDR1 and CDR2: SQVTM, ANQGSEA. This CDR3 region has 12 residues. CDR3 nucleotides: TGCAGAGAGAAACTAGCCAAAAACATTCAGTACTTC. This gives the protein CREKLAKNIQYF. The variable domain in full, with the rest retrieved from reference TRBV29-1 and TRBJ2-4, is SAVISQKPSRDICQRGTSLTIQCQVDSQVTMMFWYRQQPGQSLTLIATANQGSEATYESGFVIDKFPISRPNLTFSTLTVSNMSPEDSSIYLCREKLAKNIQYFGAGTRLSVL.

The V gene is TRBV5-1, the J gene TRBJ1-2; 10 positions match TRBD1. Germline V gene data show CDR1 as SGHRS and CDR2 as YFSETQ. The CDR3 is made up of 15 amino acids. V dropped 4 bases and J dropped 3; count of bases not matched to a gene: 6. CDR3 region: CASSVDRGRDYGYTF. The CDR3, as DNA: TGCGCCAGCAGCGTAGACAGGGGGCGAGACTATGGCTACACCTTC.

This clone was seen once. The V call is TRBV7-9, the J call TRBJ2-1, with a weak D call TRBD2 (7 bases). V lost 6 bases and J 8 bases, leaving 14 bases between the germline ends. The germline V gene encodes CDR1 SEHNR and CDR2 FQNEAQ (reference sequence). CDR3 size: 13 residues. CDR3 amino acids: CASRPGGRDEQFF. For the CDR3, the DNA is TGTGCCAGCAGACCCGGGGGGCGGGATGAGCAGTTCTTC. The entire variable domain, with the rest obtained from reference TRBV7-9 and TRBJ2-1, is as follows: DTGVSQNPRHKITKRGQNVTFRCDPISEHNRLYWYRQTLGQGPEFLTYFQNEAQLEKSRLLSDRFSAERPKGSFSTLEIQRTEQGDSAMYLCASRPGGRDEQFFGPGTRLTVL.

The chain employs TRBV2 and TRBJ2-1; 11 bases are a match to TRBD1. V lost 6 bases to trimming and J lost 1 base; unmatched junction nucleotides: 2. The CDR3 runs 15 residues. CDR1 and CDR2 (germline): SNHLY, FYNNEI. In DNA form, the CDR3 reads TGTGCCAGCAGGGACAGGGGGCGTTCCTACAATGAGCAGTTCTTC. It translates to CASRDRGRSYNEQFF.

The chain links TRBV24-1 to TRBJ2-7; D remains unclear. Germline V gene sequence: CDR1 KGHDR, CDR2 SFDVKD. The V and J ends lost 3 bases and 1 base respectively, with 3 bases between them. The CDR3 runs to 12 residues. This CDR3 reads CATSDHSYEQYF. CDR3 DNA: TGTGCCACCAGTGATCATTCCTACGAGCAGTACTTC.

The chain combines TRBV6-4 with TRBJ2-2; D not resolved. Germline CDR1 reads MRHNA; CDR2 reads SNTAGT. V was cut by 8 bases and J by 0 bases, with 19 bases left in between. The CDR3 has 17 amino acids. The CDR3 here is CASPGPAPRANTGELFF. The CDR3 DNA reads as TGTGCCAGCCCAGGCCCCGCCCCGCGCGCGAACACCGGGGAGCTGTTTTTT.

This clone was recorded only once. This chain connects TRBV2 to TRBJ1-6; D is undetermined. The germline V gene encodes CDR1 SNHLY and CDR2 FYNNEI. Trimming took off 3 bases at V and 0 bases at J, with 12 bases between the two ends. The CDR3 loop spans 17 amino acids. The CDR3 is CASSDTSGSSYNSPLHF. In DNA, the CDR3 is TGTGCCAGCAGTGACACTTCAGGAAGCTCCTATAATTCACCCCTCCACTTT.

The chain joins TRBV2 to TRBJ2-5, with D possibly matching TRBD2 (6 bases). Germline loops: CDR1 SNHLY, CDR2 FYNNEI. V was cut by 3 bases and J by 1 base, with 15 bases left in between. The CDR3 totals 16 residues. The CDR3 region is CASSDWWGELQETQYF. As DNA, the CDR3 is TGTGCCAGCAGTGATTGGTGGGGGGAGCTCCAAGAGACCCAGTACTTC.

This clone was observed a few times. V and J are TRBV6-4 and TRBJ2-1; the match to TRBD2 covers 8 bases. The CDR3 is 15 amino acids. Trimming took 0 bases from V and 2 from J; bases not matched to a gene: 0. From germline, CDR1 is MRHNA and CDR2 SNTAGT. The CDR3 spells CASSDSAGAYNEQFF. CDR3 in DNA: TGTGCCAGCAGTGACTCAGCGGGAGCCTACAATGAGCAGTTCTTC.

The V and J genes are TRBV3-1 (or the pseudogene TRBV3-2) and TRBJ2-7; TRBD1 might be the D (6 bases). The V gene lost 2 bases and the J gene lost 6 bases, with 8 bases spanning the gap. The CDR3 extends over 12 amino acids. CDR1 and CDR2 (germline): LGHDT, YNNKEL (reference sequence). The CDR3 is CASSQSRGEQYF. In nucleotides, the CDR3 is TGTGCCAGCAGCCAATCCAGGGGCGAGCAGTACTTC.

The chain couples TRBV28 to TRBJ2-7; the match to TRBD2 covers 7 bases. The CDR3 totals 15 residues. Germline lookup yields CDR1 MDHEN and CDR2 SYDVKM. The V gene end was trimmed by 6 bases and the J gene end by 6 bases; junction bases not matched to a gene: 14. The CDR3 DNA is TGTGCCAGCAGCGACGCGGGACTATGGGGCGTCGAGCAGTACTTC. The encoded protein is CASSDAGLWGVEQYF.

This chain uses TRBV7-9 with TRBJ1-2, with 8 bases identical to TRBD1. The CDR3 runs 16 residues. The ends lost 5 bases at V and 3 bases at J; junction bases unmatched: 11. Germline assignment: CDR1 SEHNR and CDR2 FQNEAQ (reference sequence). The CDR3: CASSRGTGGTDYGYTF. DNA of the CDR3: TGTGCCAGCAGCAGAGGGACAGGAGGGACCGACTATGGCTACACCTTC.

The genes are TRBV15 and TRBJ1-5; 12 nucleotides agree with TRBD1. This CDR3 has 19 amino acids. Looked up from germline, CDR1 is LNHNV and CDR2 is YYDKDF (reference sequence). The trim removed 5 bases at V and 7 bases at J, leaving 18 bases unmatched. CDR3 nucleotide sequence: TGTGCCACCAGCGGTCTCCGGGACAGGGGGCAATCGTCTCCCCAGCCCCAGCATTTT. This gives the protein CATSGLRDRGQSSPQPQHF.

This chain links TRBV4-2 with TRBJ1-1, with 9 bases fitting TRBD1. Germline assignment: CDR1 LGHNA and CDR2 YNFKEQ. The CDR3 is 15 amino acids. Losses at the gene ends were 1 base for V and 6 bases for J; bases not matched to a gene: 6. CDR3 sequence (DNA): TGTGCCAGCAGCCAAGTTGTACAGGGGGCAGCTGAAGCTTTCTTT. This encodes CASSQVVQGAAEAFF.

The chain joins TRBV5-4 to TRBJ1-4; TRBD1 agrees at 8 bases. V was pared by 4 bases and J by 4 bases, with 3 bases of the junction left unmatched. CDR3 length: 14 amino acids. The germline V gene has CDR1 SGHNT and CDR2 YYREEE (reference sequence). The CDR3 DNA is TGTGCCAGCAGCGCGGACAGGGTTAATGAAAAACTGTTTTTT. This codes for CASSADRVNEKLFF.

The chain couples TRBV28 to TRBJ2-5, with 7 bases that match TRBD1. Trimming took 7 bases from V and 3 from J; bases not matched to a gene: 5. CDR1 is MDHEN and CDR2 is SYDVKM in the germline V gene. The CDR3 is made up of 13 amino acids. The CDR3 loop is CASNEGAEETQYF. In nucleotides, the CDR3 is TGTGCCAGCAACGAGGGGGCGGAAGAGACCCAGTACTTC.

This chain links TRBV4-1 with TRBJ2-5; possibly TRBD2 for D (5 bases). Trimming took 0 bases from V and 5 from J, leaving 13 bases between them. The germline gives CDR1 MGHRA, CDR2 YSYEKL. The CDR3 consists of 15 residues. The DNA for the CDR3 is TGCGCCAGCAGCCAAGAATCCGGGATGGTGGAGACCCAGTACTTC. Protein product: CASSQESGMVETQYF.

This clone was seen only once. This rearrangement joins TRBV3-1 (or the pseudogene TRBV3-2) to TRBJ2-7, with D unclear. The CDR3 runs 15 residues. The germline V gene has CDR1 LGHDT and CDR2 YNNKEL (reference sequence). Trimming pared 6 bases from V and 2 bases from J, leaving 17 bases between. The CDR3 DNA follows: TGTGCCAGCAGTCCTGAATCGGCAGGAACCTACGAGCAGTACTTC. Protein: CASSPESAGTYEQYF.

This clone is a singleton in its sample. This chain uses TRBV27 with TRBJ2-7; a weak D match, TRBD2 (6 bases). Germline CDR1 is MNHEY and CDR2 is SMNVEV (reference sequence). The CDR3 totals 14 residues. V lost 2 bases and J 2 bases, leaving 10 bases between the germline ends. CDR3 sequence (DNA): TGTGCCAGCAGTTTAACCGGGAGCCCCTACGAGCAGTACTTC. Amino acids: CASSLTGSPYEQYF.

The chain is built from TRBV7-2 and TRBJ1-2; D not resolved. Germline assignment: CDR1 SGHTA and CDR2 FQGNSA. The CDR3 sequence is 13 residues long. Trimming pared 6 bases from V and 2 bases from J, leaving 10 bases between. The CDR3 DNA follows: TGTGCCAGCAGAGCGGACGGGAACTATGGCTACACCTTC. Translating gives CASRADGNYGYTF.